This T cell receptor beta chain was recovered during a study of blood T cell repertoires in COVID-19. As for the study in general: The United States, Italy and Spain provided the acute and convalescent COVID-19 samples.

Original data processing: Estimation of nucleated cell counts was performed using reference gene primer amplification. The data were produced by immunoSEQ multiplex PCR, yet TCRdb's version contains in-frame clones alone and is incomplete. D and trimming come from the DNA, and the V and J calls and clone size come from that table. This sample carries around 300,000 clones, over 75% of them seen once, and the ten largest clones take 7.2%. The germline gives CDR1 KGHDR, CDR2 SFDVKD. V lost 4 bases, J lost 4 bases, and 13 bases lay in between. This CDR3 spans 16 amino acids. The sequenced sample was peripheral blood. The rearrangement joins TRBV24-1 to TRBJ2-6; D remains unclear. This TCR derives from a human donor in a cohort sampled during active COVID-19. This chain's CDR3 is CATSEPGTAGANVLTF. CDR3 DNA: TGTGCCACCAGTGAACCCGGTACAGCCGGGGCCAACGTCCTGACTTTC.